The 11 T cell receptor beta chains listed next were all sequenced from one sample in a study of a mutant IDH1 vaccine in newly diagnosed glioma. Data came from immunoSEQ multiplex PCR; TCRdb stores just in-frame clones and leaves some out. The sample contains 75,000 to 80,000 clones, roughly 90% of which appear only once. Time point noted: week 5, during vaccination. The content of each vaccine dose was 300 ug of mutant IDH1 20-mer peptide, and topical imiquimod accompanied it. Their antigens remain unidentified. This material consisted of PBMCs, taken from a glioma patient whose treatment included an IDH1 peptide vaccine. Receptors were obtained from a woman aged 45-65 years with glioma.

The chain couples TRBV4-1 to TRBJ2-3; D gene unclear. CDR3 length equals 14 residues. Germline lookup yields CDR1 MGHRA and CDR2 YSYEKL. V gave up 0 bases and J gave up 4 bases, with 8 bases separating them. CDR3 loop: CASSQEFSPDTQYF. In DNA form, the CDR3 reads TGCGCCAGCAGCCAAGAATTTAGCCCAGATACGCAGTATTTT.

Here the CDR3 DNA reads TGTGCCAGTAGTACGGGACAGGGGGCCGGTCAGCCCCAGCATTTT. Its translation is CASSTGQGAGQPQHF. The chain employs TRBV19 and TRBJ1-5; 12 positions match TRBD1. With V trimmed by 4 bases and J by 6 bases, 4 bases remained unmatched. CDR3 length: 15 residues. Germline V gene sequence: CDR1 LNHDA, CDR2 SQIVND (reference sequence).

The chain carries TRBV4-1 and TRBJ2-5; TRBD1 or TRBD2 may be the D gene (6 bases each). The CDR3 is 16 amino acids. The germline V gene encodes CDR1 MGHRA and CDR2 YSYEKL. The V end lost 0 bases, the J end lost 5 bases, and 16 bases lay between the germline ends. CDR3 in amino acids: CASSQEVGGAFETQYF. CDR3 DNA: TGCGCCAGCAGCCAAGAAGTGGGGGGCGCTTTCGAGACCCAGTACTTC.

Regarding this clone: Other DNA sequences in the sample encode the same CDR3. The rearrangement joins TRBV6-5 to TRBJ1-5; 9 nucleotides agree with TRBD1. CDR1 is MNHEY, CDR2 SVGAGI, per germline. The V and J ends lost 5 bases and 1 base, in that order; junction bases with no gene match: 3. The CDR3 has 15 amino acids. The CDR3 protein is CASSRQGGSNQPQHF. CDR3 DNA sequence: TGTGCCAGCAGTAGACAGGGGGGGAGCAATCAGCCCCAGCATTTT.

This clone was recorded once. The chain couples TRBV27 to TRBJ2-7; D might be TRBD1 (6 bases). CDR1 and CDR2 (germline): MNHEY, SMNVEV (reference sequence). CDR3 length: 15 residues. Trimming left V 0 bases short and J 2 bases short, with 11 bases between. CDR3 nucleotide sequence: TGTGCCAGCAGTTTATCGGGGGCTGGGGCCTACGAGCAGTACTTC. It specifies CASSLSGAGAYEQYF.

The chain combines TRBV6-5 with TRBJ1-2, with D hard to call. Deletions cut 10 bases from V and 3 bases from J, with 15 bases between. Germline-derived CDR1 and CDR2 are MNHEY and SVGAGI. This CDR3 region has 13 residues. The CDR3 sequence: CATTIPGDYGYTF. As DNA, the CDR3 is TGTGCCACAACGATCCCCGGCGACTATGGCTACACCTTC.

The CDR3 nucleotides read TGTGCCAGCAAACGGCGTTCGAACACCGGGGAGCTGTTTTTT. Amino acids: CASKRRSNTGELFF. V and J are TRBV7-2 and TRBJ2-2; D is unclear. Trimming stripped 7 bases from V and 0 bases from J, with 9 bases between. Germline assignment: CDR1 SGHTA and CDR2 FQGNSA. The CDR3 extends over 14 amino acids.

The chain carries TRBV5-4 and TRBJ2-7; TRBD2 matches 13 bases. This CDR3 spans 16 amino acids. In germline, CDR1 is SGHNT, CDR2 YYREEE (reference sequence). V was clipped by 4 bases and J by 7 bases; unmatched bases: 11. CDR3: CASSQDGGLAGVEQYF. The CDR3 DNA reads TGTGCCAGCAGCCAAGACGGTGGACTAGCGGGAGTTGAGCAGTACTTC.

The chain carries TRBV5-1 and TRBJ1-2, with D tentatively TRBD1 (5 bases). The CDR3 totals 16 residues. CDR1 and CDR2 (germline): SGHRS, YFSETQ. Trimming pared 0 bases from V and 2 bases from J, leaving 14 bases between. For the CDR3, the DNA is TGCGCCAGCAGCTTGGATGGGCAGGGAGAGAACTATGGCTACACCTTC. This codes for CASSLDGQGENYGYTF.

This clone was observed a single time. V and J are TRBV2 and TRBJ1-3; tentatively, D is TRBD1 (5 bases). Trimming cost V 7 bases and J 4 bases, with 8 bases left between them. This CDR3 contains 12 residues. CDR1 and CDR2 (germline): SNHLY, FYNNEI. CDR3 bases: TGTGCCAGCATGGGACGGGGAAACACCATATATTTT. The encoded protein is CASMGRGNTIYF.

This chain uses TRBV6-1 with TRBJ2-3; 10 positions agree with TRBD2. CDR1 is MNHNS and CDR2 is SASEGT in the germline V gene. CDR3 length equals 16 residues. The V and J ends lost 3 bases and 2 bases, in that order; junction bases with no gene match: 5. For the CDR3, the DNA is TGTGCCAGCAGTGAGGCACTAGCGGGGAACACAGATACGCAGTATTTT. As protein: CASSEALAGNTDTQYF.